This passage covers 18 T cell receptor beta chains from one sample sequenced in a study of graft-versus-host responses after intestinal transplantation. This table comes from immunoSEQ multiplex PCR, and its TCRdb copy is limited to in-frame clones, with some not included. This table has some 18,000 clones, 90% appearing once. Sequences were derived from PBMCs, sampled roughly 390 days after transplant. Receptor source: a human patient who received an intestinal transplant, so some T cells may come from the graft donor.

This rearrangement joins TRBV6-1 to TRBJ2-3; 7 bases line up with TRBD2. Germline V gene lookup returns CDR1 MNHNS and CDR2 SASEGT. The CDR3 covers 16 residues. J lost 4 bases, V lost 4 bases, and 11 bases had no gene match. The CDR3 region is CASSVLTSTDADTQYF. In DNA form, the CDR3 reads TGTGCCAGCAGTGTATTGACTAGCACTGACGCAGATACGCAGTATTTT.

The chain is built from TRBV6-5 and TRBJ1-2, with 8 bases that match TRBD1. After removal of 0 bases from V and 6 bases from J, the junction contained 6 bases not matched to a gene. CDR3 length: 15 residues. Germline assignment: CDR1 MNHEY and CDR2 SVGAGI. In DNA form, the CDR3 reads TGTGCCAGCAGTTACTCGGACAGGGCAGGGAATGGCTACACCTTC. This codes for CASSYSDRAGNGYTF.

J is TRBJ2-7 and V is TRBV9; tentatively, D is TRBD2 (6 bases). Germline lookup yields CDR1 SGDLS and CDR2 YYNGEE. This CDR3 comprises 15 residues. V was pared by 4 bases and J by 1 base, with 15 bases between. CDR3 DNA sequence: TGTGCCAGCAGCTGGGGACTTATTCCTTCCTACGAGCAGTACTTC. It translates to CASSWGLIPSYEQYF.

This chain links TRBV15 with TRBJ2-5; TRBD1 matches at 8 bases. CDR3 length equals 15 residues. Germline V gives CDR1 LNHNV, CDR2 YYDKDF (reference sequence). V shed 0 bases and J 5 bases; nucleotides not matched to a gene: 5. The CDR3 DNA is TGTGCCACCAGCAGAGATCACAGGGGGGTGGAGACCCAGTACTTC. Translation gives CATSRDHRGVETQYF.

This rearrangement joins TRBV4-1 to TRBJ2-2, with unresolved D. The ends were cut back, 1 base at V and 5 bases at J, with 5 bases in the middle. CDR3 size: 13 residues. CDR1 and CDR2 from the germline V gene are MGHRA and YSYEKL. The chain's CDR3 is CASSQGVTGELFF. In nucleotides, the CDR3 is TGCGCCAGCAGCCAAGGAGTAACCGGGGAGCTGTTTTTT.

This clone was recorded only once. The chain joins TRBV6-1 to TRBJ1-1; D unresolved. Per germline, CDR1 MNHNS and CDR2 SASEGT. The V and J ends lost 9 bases and 0 bases respectively, with 11 bases between them. The CDR3 totals 13 residues. The CDR3 spells CASSGRMNTEAFF. For the CDR3, the DNA is TGTGCCAGTTCTGGGCGAATGAACACTGAAGCTTTCTTT.

V gene TRBV2 combines with J gene TRBJ2-2, with a possible D match to TRBD1 (6 bases). The CDR3 is made up of 14 amino acids. The V and J ends lost 6 bases and 2 bases respectively, with 10 bases between them. CDR1 and CDR2 (germline): SNHLY, FYNNEI. CDR3 region: CASRGDINTGELFF. For the CDR3, the DNA is TGTGCCAGCAGGGGGGACATCAACACCGGGGAGCTGTTTTTT.

This chain links TRBV6-5 with TRBJ1-2; D uncertain. The germline V gene has CDR1 MNHEY and CDR2 SVGAGI. Trimming pared 2 bases from V and 6 bases from J, leaving 13 bases between. This CDR3 comprises 14 residues. The CDR3 loop is CASSYGRWKDGYTF. Written as DNA, the CDR3 is TGTGCCAGCAGTTACGGTAGATGGAAAGATGGCTACACCTTC.

V and J are TRBV9 and TRBJ2-3, with 11 positions matching TRBD2. Trimming removed 0 bases from V and 3 bases from J; junction bases left unmatched: 6. There are 17 residues in the CDR3. The germline V gene has CDR1 SGDLS and CDR2 YYNGEE. The CDR3 DNA is TGTGCCAGCAGCGTAGGTACTAGCGGGAGTCTGACAGATACGCAGTATTTT. As protein: CASSVGTSGSLTDTQYF.

The V and J genes are TRBV7-9 and TRBJ1-1; D is uncertain. Trimming removed 7 bases from V and 4 bases from J, with 10 bases in between. There are 12 residues in the CDR3. Germline V gives CDR1 SEHNR, CDR2 FQNEAQ (reference sequence). In nucleotides, the CDR3 is TGTGCCAGCATGGCGGAGCGCACTGAAGCTTTCTTT. Translating it yields CASMAERTEAFF.

The V gene is TRBV28, the J gene TRBJ1-3, with TRBD1 matching over 7 bases. The CDR3 covers 18 residues. Germline V gene sequence: CDR1 MDHEN, CDR2 SYDVKM. Unmatched junction bases numbered 12, after V lost 2 bases and J lost 2 bases. The CDR3 is CASSLPPWGGTAGNTIYF. CDR3 in DNA: TGTGCCAGCAGTTTACCCCCCTGGGGCGGGACAGCTGGAAACACCATATATTTT. Filled out from reference TRBV28 and TRBJ1-3, the complete variable domain reads DVKVTQSSRYLVKRTGEKVFLECVQDMDHENMFWYRQDPGLGLRLIYFSYDVKMKEKGDIPEGYSVSREKKERFSLILESASTNQTSMYLCASSLPPWGGTAGNTIYFGEGSWLTVV.

The V and J genes are TRBV29-1 and TRBJ2-5, with TRBD2 identical over 8 bases. Germline V gives CDR1 SQVTM, CDR2 ANQGSEA. This CDR3 is built from 17 residues. V shed 1 base, J shed 5 bases, and the junction held 15 bases outside the gene matches. CDR3 sequence reads: CSVEGGRVVERGETQYF. CDR3 nucleotides: TGCAGCGTTGAAGGAGGTCGGGTAGTAGAGCGGGGGGAGACCCAGTACTTC.

This rearrangement joins TRBV18 to TRBJ2-1; D ambiguous. The CDR3 consists of 12 residues. Trimming took off 6 bases at V and 7 bases at J, with 10 bases between the two ends. Germline CDR1 and CDR2: KGHSH and LQKENI. The CDR3 nucleotides read TGTGCCAGCTCGGCGCTCCAAAATGAGCAGTTCTTC. The encoded protein is CASSALQNEQFF.

The chain carries TRBV6-4 and TRBJ2-1; tentative D call: TRBD2 (5 bases). V lost 4 bases, J lost 2 bases, and 6 bases lay in between. Germline CDR1 reads MRHNA; CDR2 reads SNTAGT. The CDR3 spans 13 residues. The CDR3 here is CASSAGTYNEQFF. The CDR3 DNA follows: TGTGCCAGCAGTGCGGGAACCTACAATGAGCAGTTCTTC.

The V call is TRBV5-1, the J call TRBJ1-1; D remains ambiguous. Germline CDR1 and CDR2: SGHRS and YFSETQ. The CDR3 runs to 13 residues. V dropped 0 bases and J dropped 1 base, with 4 bases sitting between them. The CDR3 DNA sequence: TGCGCCAGCAGCTTGGGGTCGAACACTGAAGCTTTCTTT. Its translation is CASSLGSNTEAFF.

The chain is built from TRBV27 and TRBJ2-3; unclear D gene. The CDR3 spans 12 residues. Per the germline V gene, CDR1 is MNHEY and CDR2 is SMNVEV (reference sequence). Trimming stripped 2 bases from V and 0 bases from J, with 0 bases between. The CDR3 sequence: CASSLSTDTQYF. CDR3 nucleotide sequence: TGTGCCAGCAGTTTAAGCACAGATACGCAGTATTTT.

The rearrangement uses TRBV5-6 and TRBJ2-7; D unclear. Germline values: CDR1 SGHDT, CDR2 YYEEEE. Trimming took 2 bases from V and 1 from J, leaving 10 bases between them. The CDR3 is made up of 14 amino acids. The CDR3 nucleotides read TGTGCCAGCAGCTTCATTAGTATTTCCTACGAGCAGTACTTC. It encodes CASSFISISYEQYF.

The V and J genes are TRBV28 and TRBJ2-2, with 11 bases lining up with TRBD2. Per the germline V gene, CDR1 is MDHEN and CDR2 is SYDVKM. The CDR3 is made up of 18 amino acids. V was pared by 2 bases and J by 5 bases, with 10 bases of the junction left unmatched. The CDR3 region has the DNA TGTGCCAGCAGTTTAAAAACGTTTAGCGGGAGGGAGACCGGGGAGCTGTTTTTT. Translated: CASSLKTFSGRETGELFF.